This T cell receptor beta chain appears in the sequencing data of a study of CD8 T cells in Susac syndrome. Germline V gives CDR1 KGHSH, CDR2 LQKENI. V lost 3 bases to trimming and J lost 9 bases, with 21 bases between them. The CDR3 consists of 17 residues. CD8+ and CD4+ T cells from blood underwent TCR beta sequencing, which was carried out in a high-throughput format. Reverse transcription of about 0.5 to 1 ug RNA used random hexamers. One entry per CDR3 protein, called by TCRdb with MiXCR from the immunoSEQ multiplex PCR reads. The sample lists hundreds of thousands of distinct CDR3 sequences; just over 90% were seen once.

The rearrangement joins TRBV18 to TRBJ1-6; TRBD1 might be the D (5 bases). This sequence was found in a human donor with multiple sclerosis. The sequenced sample was CD4+ T cells from PBMCs. This CDR3 reads CASSPIPGRSLSSPLHF. CDR3 coding DNA: TGTGCCAGCTCACCCATACCGGGACGGTCTTTGAGTTCACCCCTCCACTTT.